This TCR beta chain is drawn from a study of Graves' ophthalmopathy and Graves' hyperthyroidism. About the research overall: Peripheral blood samples were taken at initial diagnosis, before any treatment. Study results and limitations: Ophthalmopathy and stable hyperthyroidism were discriminated by a 13-signature model, with about 90% sensitivity and 65% to 83% specificity. The authors also found most expanded thyroid clonotypes above 0.001 frequency in blood.

Looked up from germline, CDR1 is SNHLY and CDR2 is FYNNEI. This CDR3 contains 16 residues. The ends lost 6 bases at V and 4 bases at J; junction bases unmatched: 8. PBMCs were obtained from roughly 9.9 ml of fresh peripheral blood. This clonotype was detected a few times. What it binds is unknown. Amplification from RNA transcripts yielded the TCR beta CDR3 regions. First-round RT-PCR relied on HTBI primers, and a second-round multiplex PCR came next. TCRdb called the multiplex PCR reads again in MiXCR, with one record for every CDR3 protein. Of over 450,000 distinct CDR3 sequences listed, 14% were seen once; the top ten hold 9.8%.

This rearrangement joins TRBV2 to TRBJ2-2; 10 bases align to TRBD2. This TCR derives from a woman in her thirties with Graves' ophthalmopathy. Specimen: blood. In nucleotides, the CDR3 is TGTGCCAGCAGCTACGCTAGCGGGGGAATCACCGGGGAGCTGTTTTTT. This sequence encodes CASSYASGGITGELFF.